The clone carrying this TCR beta chain has a handful of counts. The CDR3 consists of 15 residues. CDR1 SGHDT and CDR2 YYEEEE come from the germline V gene. V was shortened by 4 bases and J by 1 base, with 14 bases between the two germline ends. Clones were read by immunoSEQ multiplex PCR, and TCRdb kept only the in-frame ones, dropping some. The sample holds tens of thousands of clones, around 87% seen once. This sample was included in a study of blood T cell repertoires in COVID-19. The chain carries TRBV5-6 and TRBJ1-1; D might be TRBD1 (5 bases). The sequencing sample was made of peripheral blood. This sequence originates from a middle-aged man with active COVID-19. The CDR3 nucleotides are TGTGCCAGCAGCGCGCGGGGCCGAGGGAACACTGAAGCTTTCTTT. Amino acid sequence: CASSARGRGNTEAFF. Variable domain in full (rest from reference TRBV5-6 and TRBJ1-1): DAGVTQSPTHLIKTRGQQVTLRCSPKSGHDTVSWYQQALGQGPQFIFQYYEEEERQRGNFPDRFSGHQFPNYSSELNVNALLLGDSALYLCASSARGRGNTEAFFGQGTRLTVV.